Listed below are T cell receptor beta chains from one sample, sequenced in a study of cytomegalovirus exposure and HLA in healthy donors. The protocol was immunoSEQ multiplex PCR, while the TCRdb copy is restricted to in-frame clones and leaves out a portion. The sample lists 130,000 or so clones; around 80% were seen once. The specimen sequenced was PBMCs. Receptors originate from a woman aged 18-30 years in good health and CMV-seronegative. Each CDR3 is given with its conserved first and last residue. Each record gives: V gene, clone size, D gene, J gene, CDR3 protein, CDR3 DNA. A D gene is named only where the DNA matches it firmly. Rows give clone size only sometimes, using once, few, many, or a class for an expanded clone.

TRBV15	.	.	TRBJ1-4	CATSMQASTNEKLFF	TGTGCCACCAGCATGCAGGCTTCAACTAATGAAAAACTGTTTTTT
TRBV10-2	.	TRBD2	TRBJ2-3	CASSERREVSDTQYF	TGCGCCAGCAGTGAGCGGCGGGAGGTGTCAGATACGCAGTATTTT
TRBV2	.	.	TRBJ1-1	CASIPTRGLNTEAFF	TGTGCCAGCATTCCGACCCGGGGTCTGAACACTGAAGCTTTCTTT
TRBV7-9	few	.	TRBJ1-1	CSSSLRGGTEAFF	TGTTCCAGCAGCTTACGAGGGGGCACTGAAGCTTTCTTT
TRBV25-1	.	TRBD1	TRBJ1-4	CASSGDRGAEKLFF	TGTGCCAGCAGTGGGGACAGGGGTGCTGAAAAACTGTTTTTT
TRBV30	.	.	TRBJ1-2	CAWSVGAGGIGYTF	TGTGCCTGGAGTGTTGGGGCAGGAGGGATTGGCTACACCTTC
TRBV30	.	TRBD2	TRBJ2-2	CAWSVAGAGTGELFF	TGTGCCTGGAGTGTAGCGGGAGCGGGCACCGGGGAGCTGTTTTTT
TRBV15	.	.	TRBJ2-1	CATSRERNEQFF	TGTGCCACCAGCAGAGAACGGAATGAGCAGTTCTTC
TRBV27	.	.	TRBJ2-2	CASSLFSGPTGELFF	TGTGCCAGCAGTTTATTTAGCGGACCCACCGGGGAGCTGTTTTTT
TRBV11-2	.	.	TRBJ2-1	CASSLAGGRWDEQFF	TGTGCCAGCAGCTTAGCAGGTGGGAGGTGGGATGAGCAGTTCTTC
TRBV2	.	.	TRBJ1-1	CASLVGTWNTEAFF	TGTGCCAGCCTAGTCGGGACTTGGAACACTGAAGCTTTCTTT
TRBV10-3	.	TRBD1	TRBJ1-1	CAISSPHRRDRGAEAFF	TGTGCCATCAGTTCCCCTCATAGGAGGGACAGGGGTGCTGAAGCTTTCTTT
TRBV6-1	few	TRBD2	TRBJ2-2	CASSEIPPLAGVTGELFF	TGTGCCAGCAGTGAAATCCCTCCTCTAGCGGGAGTCACCGGGGAGCTGTTTTTT
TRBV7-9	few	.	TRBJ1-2	CSSTDATGYCTF	TGTTCCAGCACCGACGCTACAGGGTATTGCACCTTC
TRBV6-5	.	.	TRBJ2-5	CARLNRELYQETQYF	TGTGCCAGACTGAACAGAGAGTTGTACCAAGAGACCCAGTACTTC
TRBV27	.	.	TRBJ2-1	CASSPLASWIHNEQFF	TGTGCCAGCAGTCCCCTTGCTAGCTGGATACACAATGAGCAGTTCTTC
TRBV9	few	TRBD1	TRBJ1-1	CASSPVQGINTEAFF	TGTGCCAGCAGCCCTGTACAGGGGATAAACACTGAAGCTTTCTTT
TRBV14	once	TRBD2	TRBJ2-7	CASSRGGRWYEQYF	TGTGCCAGCAGCCGAGGCGGGAGGTGGTACGAGCAGTACTTC
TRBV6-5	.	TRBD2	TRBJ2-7	CASSLAWAGGYEQYF	TGTGCCAGCAGCCTCGCGTGGGCGGGAGGCTACGAGCAGTACTTC
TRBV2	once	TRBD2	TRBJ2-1	CASRPYTSAASNEQFF	TGTGCCAGCAGGCCCTACACTAGCGCCGCTAGCAATGAGCAGTTCTTC
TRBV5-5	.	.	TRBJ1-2	CASSLINLPERLNYGYTF	TGTGCCAGCAGCTTGATTAATCTCCCGGAGAGACTAAACTATGGCTACACCTTC
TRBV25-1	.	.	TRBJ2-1	CASSAGGGIYNEQFF	TGTGCCAGCAGTGCCGGGGGTGGGATTTACAATGAGCAGTTCTTC
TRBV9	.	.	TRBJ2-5	CASSVQYQETQYF	TGTGCCAGCAGCGTACAGTACCAAGAGACCCAGTACTTC
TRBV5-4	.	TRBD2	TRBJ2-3	CASSAGLAGEGTQYF	TGTGCCAGCAGCGCCGGACTAGCGGGAGAAGGTACGCAGTATTTT
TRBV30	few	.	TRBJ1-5	CAWSVRGNQPQHF	TGTGCCTGGAGTGTACGGGGGAATCAGCCCCAGCATTTT
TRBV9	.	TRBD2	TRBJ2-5	CASSPRTGLAGAETQYF	TGTGCCAGCAGCCCCCGTACTGGACTAGCGGGAGCAGAGACCCAGTACTTC
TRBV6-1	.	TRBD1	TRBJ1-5	CASSPDRGGDQPQHF	TGTGCCAGCAGCCCAGACAGGGGAGGGGATCAGCCCCAGCATTTT
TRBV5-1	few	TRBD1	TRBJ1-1	CASSFSQGMEAFF	TGCGCCAGCAGCTTCTCACAGGGGATGGAAGCTTTCTTT
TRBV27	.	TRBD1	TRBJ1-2	CASSPAHRGYGYTF	TGTGCCAGCAGCCCTGCCCACAGGGGCTATGGCTACACCTTC
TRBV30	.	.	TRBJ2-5	CAWSEGDLQETQYF	TGTGCCTGGAGTGAGGGGGACCTCCAAGAGACCCAGTACTTC
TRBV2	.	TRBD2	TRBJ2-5	CASSETSGQETQYF	TGTGCCAGCAGTGAGACTAGCGGACAAGAGACCCAGTACTTC
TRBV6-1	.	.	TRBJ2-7	CASQRQVYEQYF	TGTGCCAGCCAACGGCAGGTCTACGAGCAGTACTTC